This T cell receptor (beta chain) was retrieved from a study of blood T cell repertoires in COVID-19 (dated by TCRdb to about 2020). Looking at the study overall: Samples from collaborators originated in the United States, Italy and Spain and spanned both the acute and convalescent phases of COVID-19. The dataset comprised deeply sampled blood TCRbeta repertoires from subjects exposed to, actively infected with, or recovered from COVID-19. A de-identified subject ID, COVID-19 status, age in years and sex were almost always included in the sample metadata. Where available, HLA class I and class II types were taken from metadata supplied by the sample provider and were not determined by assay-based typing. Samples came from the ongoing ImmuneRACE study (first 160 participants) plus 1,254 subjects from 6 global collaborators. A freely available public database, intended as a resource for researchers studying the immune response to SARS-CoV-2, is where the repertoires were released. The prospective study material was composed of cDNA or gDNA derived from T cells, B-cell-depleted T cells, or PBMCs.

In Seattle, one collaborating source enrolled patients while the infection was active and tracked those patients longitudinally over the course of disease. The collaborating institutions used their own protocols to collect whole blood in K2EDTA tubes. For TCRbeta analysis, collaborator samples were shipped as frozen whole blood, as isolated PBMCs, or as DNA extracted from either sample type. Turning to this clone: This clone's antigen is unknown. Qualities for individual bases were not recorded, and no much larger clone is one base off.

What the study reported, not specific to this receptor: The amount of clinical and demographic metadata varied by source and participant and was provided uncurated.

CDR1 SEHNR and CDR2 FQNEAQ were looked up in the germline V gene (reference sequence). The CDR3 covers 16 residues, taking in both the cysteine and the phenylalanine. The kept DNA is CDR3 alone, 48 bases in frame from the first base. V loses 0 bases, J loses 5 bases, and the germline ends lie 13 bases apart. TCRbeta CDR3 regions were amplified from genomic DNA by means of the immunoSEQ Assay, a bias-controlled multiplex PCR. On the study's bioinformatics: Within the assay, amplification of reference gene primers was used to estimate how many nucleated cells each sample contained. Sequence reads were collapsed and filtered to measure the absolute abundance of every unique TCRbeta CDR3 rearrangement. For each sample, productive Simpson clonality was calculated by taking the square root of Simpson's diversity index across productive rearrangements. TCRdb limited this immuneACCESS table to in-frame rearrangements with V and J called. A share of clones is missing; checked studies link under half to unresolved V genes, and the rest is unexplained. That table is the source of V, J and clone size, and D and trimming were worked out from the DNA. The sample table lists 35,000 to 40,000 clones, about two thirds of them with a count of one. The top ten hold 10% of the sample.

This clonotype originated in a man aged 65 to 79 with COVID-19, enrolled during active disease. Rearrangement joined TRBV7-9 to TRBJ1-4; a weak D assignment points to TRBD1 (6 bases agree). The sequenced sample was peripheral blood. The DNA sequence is TGTGCCAGCAGCTTAGCGGACAGTGGTGAAAATGAAAAACTGTTTTTT. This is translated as CASSLADSGENEKLFF.